Listed below are T cell receptor beta chains from one sample, sequenced in a study of T cell responses to AZD1222 COVID-19 vaccine. Measured with immunoSEQ multiplex PCR; TCRdb has only the in-frame clones, and not every one. The data show 150,000 to 250,000 clones, with over 85% seen just once and more than 0.8% held by the top ten. Sequences were derived from peripheral blood, sampled 28 days after the second AZD1222 dose. The receptors derive from an adult who received the AZD1222 COVID-19 vaccine. CDR3s leave out the opening cysteine and the closing phenylalanine or tryptophan. D genes are given only for firm matches. A row's size may be missing; if present it is once, few, many or a size class.

>TRBV15|TRBD2|NA|TRBJ2-7
ATSRDRLAGASYEQY
>TRBV7-2|NA|NA|TRBJ1-5
ASSLAGGSNQPQH
>TRBV7-9|NA|NA|TRBJ1-4
ASSQPSSTNEKLF
>TRBV2|NA|NA|TRBJ2-2
ASSDPVGLRWGGDTGELF
>TRBV7-7|NA|NA|TRBJ1-2
ASSPPINGAVYGYT
>TRBV25-1|NA|few|TRBJ2-1
ASSDRRRGYRTYNEQF
>TRBV19|NA|NA|TRBJ1-2
ASQDSRNDGYT
>TRBV11-2|NA|NA|TRBJ2-7
ASNSQGGRYEQY
>TRBV19|TRBD1|NA|TRBJ1-4
ASMMGTANEKLF
>TRBV9|TRBD1|NA|TRBJ2-2
ASSSRQGIYTPGELF
>TRBV7-3|NA|NA|TRBJ2-3
ASSLTGTGYTDTQY
>TRBV19|TRBD1|NA|TRBJ1-2
ASSIALTGGSGYT
>TRBV29-1|TRBD1|once|TRBJ2-2
SAFVAGGTGELF
>TRBV7-9|TRBD1|NA|TRBJ2-7
ASSLRTGKGYEQY
>TRBV5-6|NA|NA|TRBJ1-1
ASSLGGYYTEAF
>TRBV11-2|TRBD1|NA|TRBJ2-1
ASSLGTGIGEQF
>TRBV6-5|TRBD1|NA|TRBJ1-6
ASSYGTGGPPLH
>TRBV11-2|NA|NA|TRBJ2-5
ASSLVQETQY
>TRBV12-3/TRBV12-4|NA|NA|TRBJ1-3
ASQTSSGNTIY
>TRBV30|NA|NA|TRBJ1-5
AWSGGGNQPQH
>TRBV28|NA|NA|TRBJ1-4
ASTPGLTNEKLF
>TRBV15|NA|NA|TRBJ2-7
ATSRDQGGLGEQY
>TRBV13|TRBD2|NA|TRBJ2-3
ASSQPTSGGAGLQTDTQY
>TRBV30|NA|NA|TRBJ1-3
AWASSGNTIY
>TRBV18|TRBD1|few|TRBJ2-7
ASSQLGTGVSSYEQY
>TRBV7-6|NA|NA|TRBJ2-1
ASSFTQFGDEQF
>TRBV7-2|TRBD1|NA|TRBJ1-6
ASSLATGGAYNSPLH
>TRBV7-9|NA|NA|TRBJ1-2
ASSLSPDHT
>TRBV7-2|NA|once|TRBJ1-1
ASSPRQPRIEAF
>TRBV7-3|NA|NA|TRBJ1-1
ASSLMGGNTEAF
>TRBV3-1/TRBV3-2|NA|NA|TRBJ2-5
ASSHPTRRETQY
>TRBV3-1/TRBV3-2|NA|NA|TRBJ1-2
ASSQGRYYGYT
>TRBV18|NA|NA|TRBJ2-1
ASSPQGAEGVDEQF
>TRBV27|NA|once|TRBJ1-1
ASSFLADTEAF
>TRBV30|TRBD1|NA|TRBJ1-4
AWNSGTGKEKLF
>TRBV19|NA|once|TRBJ1-2
ASSMIFQEGGYT
>TRBV28|TRBD2|NA|TRBJ2-7
AAAGGVTSYEQY
>TRBV3-1/TRBV3-2|TRBD2|NA|TRBJ2-1
ASSRETSGGGDEQF
>TRBV18|NA|once|TRBJ1-4
ASSPGATNEKLF
>TRBV5-4|TRBD1|NA|TRBJ1-4
ASSLAGQGRLGRTNEKLF
>TRBV6-2/TRBV6-3|NA|NA|TRBJ2-7
ASSSPAPLDEQY
>TRBV6-1|NA|NA|TRBJ1-5
ASSEQGLSNQPQH
>TRBV18|NA|NA|TRBJ1-1
ASSPQGTALNTEAF
>TRBV27|TRBD2|NA|TRBJ2-3
ATTNFHLTSGGTDTQY
>TRBV9|NA|NA|TRBJ1-1
ASSASGGETEAF
>TRBV9|NA|NA|TRBJ1-6
ASSPRDTGYNSPLH
>TRBV29-1|NA|NA|TRBJ2-2
SVTVTRNTGELF
>TRBV30|NA|NA|TRBJ2-6
AWTLGANVLT
>TRBV7-9|NA|NA|TRBJ2-3
ASGRDGTDTQY
>TRBV5-1|NA|once|TRBJ2-3
ASSFDASTDTQY
>TRBV3-1/TRBV3-2|NA|NA|TRBJ1-3
ASSQGAGPGNTIY
>TRBV9|TRBD1|NA|TRBJ1-1
ATSPTGGNTEAF
>TRBV29-1|NA|NA|TRBJ1-2
SAAEGVYGYT
>TRBV7-3|TRBD1|once|TRBJ2-2
ASSSDRVGELF
>TRBV6-2/TRBV6-3|TRBD1|NA|TRBJ2-7
ASSGTAYEQY
>TRBV19|NA|NA|TRBJ2-6
ASTHEGSGANVLT
>TRBV6-5|NA|once|TRBJ2-5
ASSSSVQETQY
>TRBV14|TRBD1|NA|TRBJ2-1
ASRFGTGPNEQF
>TRBV10-2|NA|NA|TRBJ1-2
ASSESTGINYGYT